One sample yielded the 11 T cell receptor beta chains listed below, sequenced in a study of vaccination and CD4 T cells after COVID-19. The antigens for these receptors are not known. Treatment in this sample: roughly 10-day PBMC culture with coronavirus spike peptide pools or control peptides (ViraFEST assay). Sequence data for DNA of cultured CD4+ T cells were generated by the Oncomine TCR Beta short-read assay. From the PCR reads, TCRdb called clonotypes with MiXCR, one entry per CDR3 protein. This table has 11,000 to 15,000 distinct CDR3 sequences, roughly two thirds appearing once. Sequencing was carried out using CD4+ T cells from blood, cultured in vitro. The receptors stem from a human donor who had recovered from COVID-19.

This chain links TRBV7-8 with TRBJ2-5; a weak D match, TRBD1 (6 bases). Germline lookup yields CDR1 SGHVS and CDR2 FQNEAQ. V lost 8 bases and J 4 bases, leaving 20 bases between the germline ends. The CDR3 sequence is 15 residues long. In DNA, the CDR3 is TGTGCCAGCGGTATACGGGCCGGGACAACAGAGACCCAGTACTTC. Protein sequence: CASGIRAGTTETQYF.

The chain recombines TRBV27 with TRBJ2-7; a weak D match, TRBD1 (6 bases). Germline V gene data show CDR1 as MNHEY and CDR2 as SMNVEV (reference sequence). Trimming left V 4 bases short and J 2 bases short, with 15 bases between. This CDR3 comprises 15 residues. The CDR3 sequence: CASSSPDRTTYEQYF. As DNA, the CDR3 is TGTGCCAGCAGTTCCCCGGACAGAACCACCTACGAGCAGTACTTC.

The chain links TRBV6-1 to TRBJ2-1, with 14 bases matching TRBD2. The length of the CDR3 is 14 residues. V lost 6 bases and J lost 10; bases outside the gene matches: 5. CDR1 MNHNS and CDR2 SASEGT come from the germline V gene. The chain's CDR3 is CASRGLAGVGEQFF. CDR3 coding DNA: TGTGCCAGCAGGGGACTAGCGGGAGTGGGGGAGCAGTTCTTC.

Here the CDR3 DNA reads TGTGCCAGCATGTCGGGGTGGGAGTCGAGAGAGACCCAGTACTTC. Protein product: CASMSGWESRETQYF. This chain connects TRBV2 to TRBJ2-5; D is possibly TRBD2 (5 bases). This CDR3 is built from 15 residues. The V gene lost 7 bases and the J gene lost 4 bases, with 19 bases spanning the gap. CDR1 is SNHLY and CDR2 is FYNNEI in the germline V gene.

The chain joins TRBV6-2 or TRBV6-3 to TRBJ2-3; D may be TRBD2 (5 bases). Deletions cut 5 bases from V and 1 base from J, with 13 bases between. CDR3 length equals 15 residues. The germline CDR1 and CDR2 sequences are MNHEY and SVGEGT. As DNA, the CDR3 is TGTGCCAGCAGTACCACGAGGGTCGGCACAGATACGCAGTATTTT. It is translated as CASSTTRVGTDTQYF.

The chain joins TRBV7-9 to TRBJ2-5; D is undetermined. Germline assignment: CDR1 SEHNR and CDR2 FQNEAQ (reference sequence). V gave up 0 bases and J gave up 5 bases, with 10 bases separating them. This CDR3 has 14 amino acids. CDR3 sequence: CASSLAGTTETQYF. The CDR3, as DNA: TGTGCCAGCAGCTTAGCGGGAACGACGGAGACCCAGTACTTC.

The chain employs TRBV27 and TRBJ1-2; no definite D call. CDR1 and CDR2 (germline): MNHEY, SMNVEV (reference sequence). V lost 6 bases, J lost 4 bases, and 9 bases lay in between. The CDR3 has 12 residues. The CDR3 DNA follows: TGTGCCAGCAGGTCAGTCTTCTATGGCTACACCTTC. Protein: CASRSVFYGYTF.

This clonotype occurred a few times. J is TRBJ1-5 and V is TRBV20-1, with 12 bases aligning to TRBD1. The CDR3 extends over 16 amino acids. V gave up 0 bases and J gave up 2 bases; unmatched junction bases: 2. Germline V gene sequence: CDR1 DFQATT, CDR2 SNEGSKA (reference sequence). The CDR3 coding sequence is TGCAGTGCTAGAGATCGGGACAGGGGGCGCAATCAGCCCCAGCATTTT. This gives the protein CSARDRDRGRNQPQHF.

This chain joins TRBV20-1 and TRBJ1-5; D uncertain. Trimming took off 4 bases at V and 0 bases at J, with 7 bases between the two ends. The CDR3 contains 13 residues. The germline V gene has CDR1 DFQATT and CDR2 SNEGSKA (reference sequence). CDR3 in DNA: TGCAGTGCTACTGCGTATAGCAATCAGCCCCAGCATTTT. This encodes CSATAYSNQPQHF.

This clonotype was detected a few times. The V and J genes are TRBV10-3 and TRBJ1-5, with D maybe TRBD1 (6 bases). CDR3 length equals 15 residues. Germline CDR1 and CDR2: ENHRY and SYGVKD. CDR3 sequence (DNA): TGTGCTACACAGGGAGGACAGTCTAGCAATCAGCCCCAGCATTTT. Residues: CATQGGQSSNQPQHF.

The J gene is TRBJ1-2, the V gene TRBV6-2 or TRBV6-3; perhaps TRBD1 as D (6 bases). The CDR3 is made up of 13 amino acids. In germline, CDR1 is MNHEY, CDR2 SVGEGT. The V end lost 8 bases, the J end lost 8 bases, and 18 bases lay between the germline ends. For the CDR3, the DNA is TGTGCCAGCTCACAGGGCCGGTCGGGGGGCTACACCTTC. Encoded protein: CASSQGRSGGYTF.